This T cell receptor beta chain was sequenced for a study of PD-1 blockade in classical Hodgkin lymphoma. CDR3 length equals 14 residues. Trimming shortened V by 1 base and J by 3 bases, and 11 bases separated the two germline ends. Germline CDR1 is SGHKS and CDR2 is YYEKEE (reference sequence). Sequencing was performed with immunoSEQ multiplex PCR; in TCRdb, only in-frame clones are kept and a portion is missing. The table records nearly 25,000 clones, approximately 70% of them present only once. Relapse after autologous stem cell transplantation occurred in every patient, and brentuximab vedotin exposure varied.

V usage is TRBV5-5 and J usage is TRBJ2-7, with D unclear. Sequences were derived from peripheral blood mononuclear cells (PBMCs), sampled at baseline. The TCR was taken from a human donor with classical Hodgkin lymphoma. The CDR3 protein is CASSLRSSYYEQYF. The DNA for the CDR3 is TGTGCCAGCAGCTTGAGGAGTTCTTACTACGAGCAGTACTTC.